This T cell receptor (beta chain) was captured by sequencing in a study of cytomegalovirus exposure and HLA in healthy donors. General observations from the study: Apparent HLA restriction characterized most CMV-associated TCR beta chains in a later analysis.

Germline V CDR1 and CDR2: SGHTA, FQGNSA. With 2 bases removed from V and 0 bases from J, the gap between germline ends came to 8 bases. This CDR3 has 16 residues. The PCR was carried out with 60 Vbeta primers and 13 Jbeta primers. Using immunoSEQ multiplex PCR, the repertoire was profiled, and TCRdb retains in-frame clones only, with some absent. The table has some 170,000 clones, roughly three quarters seen once. Notes on this clone: Its specificity is unknown.

Sequenced sample: PBMCs. The V call is TRBV7-2, the J call TRBJ1-6; D possibly corresponds to TRBD1 (5 bases). The receptor's source is a man aged 18 to 29 in good health and CMV-seropositive. The CDR3 DNA sequence: TGTGCCAGCAGCTTAAGACAGCTCTCCTATAATTCACCCCTCCACTTT. Translation gives CASSLRQLSYNSPLHF.